This TCR beta chain emerged from a study of vaccination and CD4 T cells after COVID-19. Background on the study: Convalescent patients, SARS-CoV-2 positive by nasal swab PCR, comprised several mild cases and one severe case. Convalescents were six males and four females, two of them Hispanic.

Oncomine TCR Beta short-read sequencing was applied to DNA from cultured CD4+ T cells. TCRdb itself ran the PCR reads through MiXCR, one entry per CDR3 protein. The profile covers about 7,300 distinct CDR3 sequences, with around half appearing a single time and roughly 35% taken by the ten largest. This clonotype has just a few counts. Its specificity is not known. The CDR3 runs 14 residues. The V and J ends lost 5 bases and 1 base, in that order; junction bases with no gene match: 4. Described treatment: roughly 11-day PBMC culture with coronavirus spike peptide pools or control peptides (ViraFEST assay). About 2 million PBMCs went into each well for culture with approximately 10 IU/ml IL-2 and about 10 ug/ml peptide pools.

Material for sequencing was CD4+ T cells from blood, cultured in vitro. This sequence joins TRBV12-3 or TRBV12-4 and TRBJ1-1; 7 bases are shared with TRBD1. The sequence came from a human donor who had recovered from COVID-19. The CDR3 here is CASSVRDRNTEAFF. The DNA for the CDR3 is TGTGCCAGCAGTGTCCGGGACAGGAACACTGAAGCTTTCTTT.